This entry lists 32 T cell receptor beta chains sequenced from one sample in a study of blood T cell repertoires in COVID-19. Sequencing used immunoSEQ multiplex PCR; TCRdb keeps in-frame clones, though not all of them. The data contain under 300,000 clones, more than 85% of them singletons. The sequenced sample consisted of peripheral blood. The receptors shown here come from a woman in her sixties or seventies with active or convalescent COVID-19.

This chain links TRBV18 with TRBJ2-1; TRBD1 might be the D (5 bases). The germline V gene has CDR1 KGHSH and CDR2 LQKENI. The V end was cut by 5 bases, the J end by 6 bases, with 14 bases between. This CDR3 is built from 14 residues. The chain's CDR3 is CASSTQGSRNEQFF. As DNA, the CDR3 is TGTGCCAGCTCAACTCAGGGATCCCGCAATGAGCAGTTCTTC.

This chain connects TRBV19 to TRBJ1-2, with 9 bases identical to TRBD1. With 5 bases clipped from V and 2 bases from J, the junction kept 6 bases outside the gene matches. The CDR3 consists of 15 residues. Germline V gene lookup returns CDR1 LNHDA and CDR2 SQIVND (reference sequence). The chain's CDR3 is CASSLSTGGNYGYTF. The CDR3 DNA follows: TGTGCCAGTAGTTTATCGACAGGGGGAAACTATGGCTACACCTTC.

This clone was counted a few times. The rearrangement joins TRBV6-2 or TRBV6-3 to TRBJ2-4; 8 bases line up with TRBD1. Germline V gene data show CDR1 as MNHEY and CDR2 as SVGEGT. The CDR3 totals 19 residues. V gave up 0 bases and J gave up 3 bases; unmatched junction bases: 13. The CDR3 nucleotides are TGTGCCAGCAGTTACTCGGGGATTGGACAGGGAAAGGGCAAAAACATTCAGTACTTC. Translating gives CASSYSGIGQGKGKNIQYF.

This chain connects TRBV7-2 to TRBJ2-3; D ambiguous. V was shortened by 3 bases and J by 2 bases, with 18 bases between the two germline ends. The CDR3 spans 17 residues. In germline, CDR1 is SGHTA, CDR2 FQGNSA. CDR3 bases: TGTGCCAGCAGCTTTTATGTCATGACTGTTTTCACAGATACGCAGTATTTT. Its translation: CASSFYVMTVFTDTQYF.

V is TRBV19 and J is TRBJ1-1; TRBD1 agrees at 8 bases. Germline V gives CDR1 LNHDA, CDR2 SQIVND (reference sequence). The CDR3 is made up of 14 amino acids. V was pared by 5 bases and J by 1 base, with 3 bases of the junction left unmatched. CDR3 in DNA: TGTGCCAGTAGTGAGACAGGGGAGAACACTGAAGCTTTCTTT. Translated, it gives CASSETGENTEAFF.

V is TRBV4-3 and J is TRBJ2-3, with TRBD1 identical over 8 bases. CDR3 size: 18 residues. The germline CDR1 and CDR2 sequences are LGHNA and YSLEER. V gave up 0 bases and J gave up 4 bases; unmatched junction bases: 12. In nucleotides, the CDR3 is TGCGCCAGCAGCCAAGATCTGGACAGGGAGAGGGGTCCAGATACGCAGTATTTT. Protein: CASSQDLDRERGPDTQYF.

As DNA, the CDR3 is TGTGCCAGCAGTCAACAGGGTCGTTATATATCGGGGGCTTTCTTT. Translated: CASSQQGRYISGAFF. The chain combines TRBV28 with TRBJ1-1; tentative D call: TRBD1 (6 bases). V lost 5 bases to trimming and J lost 11 bases, with 24 bases between them. This CDR3 is 15 amino acids long. The germline V gene has CDR1 MDHEN and CDR2 SYDVKM.

The chain employs TRBV20-1 and TRBJ1-4, with D possibly matching TRBD1 (5 bases). The CDR3 contains 12 residues. V shed 3 bases and J shed 8 bases, with 10 bases lying between them. Germline CDR1 is DFQATT and CDR2 is SNEGSKA (reference sequence). CDR3 amino acids: CSASRGGEKLFF. CDR3 DNA: TGCAGTGCTAGTAGGGGTGGCGAAAAACTGTTTTTT.

The DNA for the CDR3 is TGTGCCAGCAGCCAAGTGGGGTCGGGGAAACTGTTTTTT. Protein sequence: CASSQVGSGKLFF. The chain employs TRBV14 and TRBJ1-4; no definite D call. The V end was cut by 1 base, the J end by 11 bases, with 11 bases between. The germline gives CDR1 SGHDN, CDR2 FVKESK. The CDR3 length is 13 residues.

This rearrangement joins TRBV27 to TRBJ2-3; 10 bases are a match to TRBD2. Per the germline V gene, CDR1 is MNHEY and CDR2 is SMNVEV (reference sequence). J was trimmed by 5 bases and V by 6 bases; bases with no gene match: 8. The CDR3 consists of 15 residues. The CDR3 protein is CASSRAGGQLDTQYF. The DNA for the CDR3 is TGTGCCAGCAGCCGAGCGGGGGGGCAACTAGATACGCAGTATTTT.

V is TRBV19 and J is TRBJ1-1; 10 nucleotides match TRBD1. V dropped 3 bases and J dropped 1; count of bases not matched to a gene: 5. The CDR3 has 16 amino acids. CDR1 is LNHDA, CDR2 SQIVND, per germline (reference sequence). Here the CDR3 reads CASSIETGGWNTEAFF. DNA for the CDR3: TGTGCCAGTAGTATCGAGACAGGGGGCTGGAACACTGAAGCTTTCTTT. Complete variable domain (other parts from reference TRBV19 and TRBJ1-1): DGGITQSPKYLFRKEGQNVTLSCEQNLNHDAMYWYRQDPGQGLRLIYYSQIVNDFQKGDIAEGYSVSREKKESFPLTVTSAQKNPTAFYLCASSIETGGWNTEAFFGQGTRLTVV.

The chain links TRBV19 to TRBJ2-1, with 8 bases lining up with TRBD2. There are 13 residues in the CDR3. The junction had 4 bases not matched to a gene; V was cut back by 8 bases and J by 4 bases. CDR1 is LNHDA and CDR2 is SQIVND in the germline V gene (reference sequence). CDR3 amino acids: CASVQRGYNEQFF. The DNA of the CDR3 is TGTGCCAGTGTACAGCGGGGGTACAATGAGCAGTTCTTC.

This clone was picked up one time. V gene TRBV6-2 or TRBV6-3 combines with J gene TRBJ1-6; D remains ambiguous. Per the germline V gene, CDR1 is MNHEY and CDR2 is SVGEGT. The V end was cut by 4 bases, the J end by 18 bases, with 16 bases between. The CDR3 spans 12 residues. CDR3 in amino acids: CASSSQVSEAHF. CDR3 nucleotides: TGTGCCAGCAGTTCCCAAGTTTCGGAGGCCCACTTT.

This clone was observed a single time. The V call is TRBV7-2, the J call TRBJ2-3, with D possibly being TRBD2 (6 bases). CDR1 and CDR2 from the germline V gene are SGHTA and FQGNSA. CDR3 length: 13 amino acids. Trimming removed 5 bases from V and 2 bases from J, with 8 bases in between. This chain's CDR3 is CASSAGPTDTQYF. Here the CDR3 DNA reads TGTGCCAGCAGCGCGGGACCCACAGATACGCAGTATTTT. The full variable domain, in which reference TRBV7-2 and TRBJ2-3 provide the parts outside the CDR3, is GAGVSQSPSNKVTEKGKDVELRCDPISGHTALYWYRQSLGQGLEFLIYFQGNSAPDKSGLPSDRFSAERTGGSVSTLTIQRTQQEDSAVYLCASSAGPTDTQYFGPGTRLTVL.

The rearrangement uses TRBV6-6 and TRBJ1-2; 9 bases match TRBD1. J lost 7 bases, V lost 6 bases, and 12 bases had no gene match. The length of the CDR3 is 15 residues. The germline gives CDR1 MNHNY, CDR2 SVGAGI (reference sequence). CDR3 sequence: CASSRSQGAVGGYTF. The DNA for the CDR3 is TGTGCCAGCAGCCGCTCACAGGGGGCAGTAGGTGGCTACACCTTC.

This clone was recorded once. The chain recombines TRBV10-3 with TRBJ1-2; no clear D. Looked up from germline, CDR1 is ENHRY and CDR2 is SYGVKD. CDR3 length: 11 residues. V was pared by 4 bases and J by 9 bases, with 9 bases between. For the CDR3, the DNA is TGTGCCATCAGTGCTGGTGAGAGCTACACCTTC. Amino acid sequence: CAISAGESYTF.

The chain combines TRBV10-2 with TRBJ2-7; D unclear. Trimming removed 10 bases from V and 3 bases from J, with 16 bases in between. Germline V gives CDR1 WSHSY, CDR2 SAAADI. The CDR3 runs to 13 residues. The CDR3 DNA is TGCGCCACCCTGACACCTCCGTACTACGAGCAGTACTTC. This translates into CATLTPPYYEQYF.

The chain carries TRBV2 and TRBJ1-4; 7 nucleotides match TRBD1. The ends lost 10 bases at V and 7 bases at J; junction bases unmatched: 9. Germline V lookup: CDR1 SNHLY, CDR2 FYNNEI. The CDR3 spans 13 residues. This chain's CDR3 is CAILMTGREKLFF. CDR3 nucleotide sequence: TGTGCCATCTTAATGACAGGGCGTGAAAAACTGTTTTTT.

The gene calls are TRBV9 and TRBJ2-3; TRBD2 is a possible D gene (6 bases). Germline CDR1 reads SGDLS; CDR2 reads YYNGEE. Trimming left V 3 bases short and J 1 base short, with 12 bases between. The CDR3 length is 15 residues. In DNA, the CDR3 is TGTGCCAGCAGCGGGGGGGTTCAGGGCACAGATACGCAGTATTTT. Protein: CASSGGVQGTDTQYF.

V and J are TRBV29-1 and TRBJ1-6; a possible D gene is TRBD1 (6 bases). The CDR3 loop spans 13 amino acids. With 5 bases removed from V and 7 bases from J, the gap between germline ends came to 12 bases. Germline values: CDR1 SQVTM, CDR2 ANQGSEA. The CDR3: CSVRTARNSPLHF. The CDR3 region has the DNA TGCAGCGTTCGGACAGCTCGGAATTCACCCCTCCACTTT.

A single count supports this clone. The chain employs TRBV7-8 and TRBJ1-6; D is undetermined. Trimming took 0 bases from V and 10 from J, leaving 13 bases between them. Germline V gene sequence: CDR1 SGHVS, CDR2 FQNEAQ. The CDR3 runs to 15 residues. The CDR3: CASSLAPSGRSPLHF. DNA of the CDR3: TGTGCCAGCAGCTTAGCGCCTTCGGGAAGGTCACCCCTCCACTTT.

CDR3 amino acids: CASSISRGTDTQYF. CDR3 sequence (DNA): TGTGCCAGTAGTATTAGCAGGGGCACAGATACGCAGTATTTT. The chain carries TRBV19 and TRBJ2-3, with a tentative D call TRBD1 (5 bases). The CDR3 runs 14 residues. Looked up from germline, CDR1 is LNHDA and CDR2 is SQIVND (reference sequence). Deletions cut 3 bases from V and 1 base from J, with 8 bases between.

The chain combines TRBV5-8 with TRBJ1-5; no clear D gene. The CDR3 length is 14 residues. V was clipped by 1 base and J by 3 bases, with 8 bases between them. Germline CDR1 is SGHTS and CDR2 is YDEGEE. The CDR3 DNA reads as TGTGCCAGCAGCTTGCCCCAGGTCAATCAGCCCCAGCATTTT. This translates into CASSLPQVNQPQHF. Looking up the rest from reference TRBV5-8 and TRBJ1-5 gives the full variable domain: EAGVTQSPTHLIKTRGQQATLRCSPISGHTSVYWYQQALGLGLQFLLWYDEGEERNRGNFPPRFSGRQFPNYSSELNVNALELEDSALYLCASSLPQVNQPQHFGDGTRLSIL.

The chain recombines TRBV3-1 (or the pseudogene TRBV3-2) with TRBJ2-2; D is ambiguous. V dropped 1 base and J dropped 2 bases, with 5 bases sitting between them. The CDR3 length is 14 residues. The germline CDR1 and CDR2 sequences are LGHDT and YNNKEL (reference sequence). CDR3 nucleotide sequence: TGTGCCAGCAGCCAAGCCGGTAACACCGGGGAGCTGTTTTTT. The encoded protein is CASSQAGNTGELFF.

The chain employs TRBV18 and TRBJ1-2; the D is unclear. Trimming took 4 bases from V and 4 from J, leaving 7 bases between them. Looked up from germline, CDR1 is KGHSH and CDR2 is LQKENI. This CDR3 is 12 amino acids long. CDR3 nucleotides: TGTGCCAGCTCACAAGACACCTATGGCTACACCTTC. Translating gives CASSQDTYGYTF.

V and J are TRBV19 and TRBJ2-7; D is undetermined. The germline V gene encodes CDR1 LNHDA and CDR2 SQIVND (reference sequence). CDR3 length: 14 amino acids. V was cut by 6 bases and J by 5 bases, with 17 bases left in between. The CDR3, as DNA: TGTGCCAGTAGATCCCTTTTGGAGCGCCACGAGCAGTACTTC. Protein product: CASRSLLERHEQYF.

A few counts support this clone. Other DNA sequences in this specimen translate into the identical CDR3. The chain employs TRBV7-8 and TRBJ1-3; D is undetermined. Trimming stripped 1 base from V and 4 bases from J, with 5 bases between. CDR3 length equals 13 residues. Germline CDR1 reads SGHVS; CDR2 reads FQNEAQ. DNA of the CDR3: TGTGCCAGCAGCTTAGGCGGAGGAAACACCATATATTTT. This sequence encodes CASSLGGGNTIYF.

The V and J genes are TRBV29-1 and TRBJ2-7; D may be TRBD1 (6 bases). The CDR3 sequence is 12 residues long. CDR1 is SQVTM, CDR2 ANQGSEA, per germline. V gave up 6 bases and J gave up 3 bases, with 12 bases separating them. CDR3 residues: CSVGTPHYEQYF. In DNA, the CDR3 is TGCAGCGTAGGGACACCACACTACGAGCAGTACTTC.

CDR3 in amino acids: CATDRSNTGELFF. The CDR3 DNA follows: TGTGCCACGGACAGGTCGAACACCGGGGAGCTGTTTTTT. The rearrangement joins TRBV7-6 to TRBJ2-2, with 7 positions matching TRBD1. V lost 10 bases and J lost 0; bases outside the gene matches: 2. This CDR3 is built from 13 residues. In germline, CDR1 is SGHVS, CDR2 FNYEAQ.

The rearrangement uses TRBV5-1 and TRBJ1-3, with a weak D call TRBD1 (5 bases). The V gene's germline CDR1 is SGHRS and CDR2 YFSETQ. The CDR3 loop spans 15 amino acids. Trimming took 0 bases from V and 4 from J, leaving 11 bases between them. DNA for the CDR3: TGCGCCAGCAGCTTGGCGGGGGACCTGGGAAACACCATATATTTT. This translates into CASSLAGDLGNTIYF.

CDR3 in DNA: TGTGCCAGCAGAGACAGGGGGATAAAGGACAATGAGCAGTTCTTC. It yields the protein CASRDRGIKDNEQFF. The chain joins TRBV6-5 to TRBJ2-1; the match to TRBD1 covers 9 bases. Trimming at V came to 6 bases and at J to 5 bases, leaving 8 bases not matched to a gene. The length of the CDR3 is 15 residues. Germline V gene sequence: CDR1 MNHEY, CDR2 SVGAGI.

The rearrangement uses TRBV5-4 and TRBJ2-3; 12 bases fit TRBD1. The CDR3 has 15 residues. Trimming took 4 bases from V and 5 from J; bases not matched to a gene: 5. Germline V gives CDR1 SGHNT, CDR2 YYREEE (reference sequence). DNA for the CDR3: TGTGCCAGCAGCCGGGACAGGGGGCGGAAAGATACGCAGTATTTT. This gives the protein CASSRDRGRKDTQYF.